These 2 T cell receptor beta chains were sequenced from one sample in a study of CD8 T cells in Susac syndrome. Reverse transcription used about 0.45 to 1 ug RNA and random hexamers. Using its own MiXCR run on the immunoSEQ multiplex PCR reads, TCRdb lists one record per CDR3 protein. This repertoire shows more than 65,000 distinct CDR3 sequences, roughly 94% found once; its top ten account for less than 0.65%. What was sequenced was CD8+ T cells from PBMCs. The origin of the receptors is a human donor with multiple sclerosis.

This clonotype is a singleton in its sample. The V gene is TRBV7-9, the J gene TRBJ2-7, with TRBD1 matching over 7 bases. With 0 bases clipped from V and 5 bases from J, the junction kept 4 bases outside the gene matches. The CDR3 has 14 amino acids. CDR1 and CDR2 (germline): SEHNR, FQNEAQ (reference sequence). The CDR3: CASSLAVTGNEQYF. The CDR3 DNA reads TGTGCCAGCAGCTTAGCAGTGACAGGGAACGAGCAGTACTTC.

V gene TRBV29-1 combines with J gene TRBJ2-7; the D gene is possibly TRBD2 (7 bases). Germline V CDR1 and CDR2: SQVTM, ANQGSEA. The V and J ends lost 4 bases and 2 bases respectively, with 9 bases between them. The CDR3 is 12 residues long. The DNA for the CDR3 is TGCAGCGTTGTCGGGGGGCCCTACGAGCAGTACTTC. This gives the protein CSVVGGPYEQYF.